This TCR beta chain appears in the sequencing data of a study of blood T cells in healthy people across ages. It was with a sample-barcoded 5' primer and a J-beta primer mix that a second PCR of about 6 to 11 cycles was run. TCRdb reprocessed the 5' RACE reads via MiXCR and lists one record per CDR3 protein. The sample records about 1.1 million distinct CDR3 sequences, approximately 38% being singletons. The sample was blood. This TCR was recovered from a man younger than 35 in good health.

The CDR3 DNA reads TGTGCCAGCAGCCAAGAGCCTCTGGACTATGGCTACACCTTC. Protein product: CASSQEPLDYGYTF. This chain connects TRBV3-1 to TRBJ1-2; D is unclear. CDR1 LGHDT and CDR2 YNNKEL come from the germline V gene (reference sequence). V lost 0 bases and J 3 bases, leaving 8 bases between the germline ends. The CDR3 length is 14 residues.